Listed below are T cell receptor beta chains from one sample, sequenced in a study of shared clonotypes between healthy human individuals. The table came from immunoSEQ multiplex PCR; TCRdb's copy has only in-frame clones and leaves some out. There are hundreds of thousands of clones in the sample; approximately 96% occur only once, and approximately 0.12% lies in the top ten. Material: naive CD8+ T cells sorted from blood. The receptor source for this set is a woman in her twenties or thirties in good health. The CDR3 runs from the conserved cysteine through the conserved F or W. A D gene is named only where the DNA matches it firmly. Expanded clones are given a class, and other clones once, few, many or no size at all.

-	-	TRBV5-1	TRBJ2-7	TGCGCCAGCAGTTTAACCCCGGCCTACGAGCAGTACTTC	CASSLTPAYEQYF
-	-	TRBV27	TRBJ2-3	TGTGCCAGCAGTTTATCATGGGGTAGAATAACAGATACGCAGTATTTT	CASSLSWGRITDTQYF
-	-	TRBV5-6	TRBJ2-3	TGTGCCAGCAGCCTGGCTCTCGTCCAGGGGACAGATACGCAGTATTTT	CASSLALVQGTDTQYF
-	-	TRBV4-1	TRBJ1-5	TGCGCCAGCAGCCAAGATTCCAGGGGTGATCAGCCCCAGCATTTT	CASSQDSRGDQPQHF
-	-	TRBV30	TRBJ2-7	TGTGCCTGGAGTGTAACCTACGAGCAGTACTTC	CAWSVTYEQYF
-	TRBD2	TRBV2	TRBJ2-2	TGTGCCAGCAGTGAAGGGGCGGGAGGCAGCACCGGGGAGCTGTTTTTT	CASSEGAGGSTGELFF
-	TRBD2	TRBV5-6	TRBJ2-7	TGTGCCAGCAGCTTGGTTCGGACTAGCGACTACGAGCAGTACTTC	CASSLVRTSDYEQYF
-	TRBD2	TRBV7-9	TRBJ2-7	TGTGCCAGCAGCTTAATGTACGGGAGGAACGAGCAGTACTTC	CASSLMYGRNEQYF
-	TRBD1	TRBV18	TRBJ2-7	TGTGCCAGCGCAGAGACAGGGTCGGGTTACGAGCAGTACTTC	CASAETGSGYEQYF
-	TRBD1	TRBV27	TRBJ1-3	TGTGCCAGCAGGGAAAGACAGGGGCTAGGCTCTGGAAACACCATATATTTT	CASRERQGLGSGNTIYF
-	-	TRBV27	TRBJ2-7	TGTGCCAGCAGTTACGGGAGTGCGTACGAGCAGTACTTC	CASSYGSAYEQYF
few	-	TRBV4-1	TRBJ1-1	TGCGCCAGCAGCCAAGATGAGGGTAGAACTGAAGCTTTCTTT	CASSQDEGRTEAFF
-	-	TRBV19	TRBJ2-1	TGTGCCAGTAGTATAGATTGGAACAATGAGCAGTTCTTC	CASSIDWNNEQFF
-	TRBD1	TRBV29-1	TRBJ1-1	TGCAGCGTTGAAGATCCCCGGACCCACAGGGGAGGCCCTGAAGCTTTCTTT	CSVEDPRTHRGGPEAFF
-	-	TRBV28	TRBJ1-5	TGTGCCAGCAGTTTACTCACAGGGACCAATCAGCCCCAGCATTTT	CASSLLTGTNQPQHF
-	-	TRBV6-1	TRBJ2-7	TGTGCCAGCAGTGGACGGGGGCTCTCCTACGAGCAGTACTTC	CASSGRGLSYEQYF